The present entry profiles one T cell receptor (beta chain) with its context. CDR3 length: 16 amino acids. Looked up from germline, CDR1 is MNHEY and CDR2 is SMNVEV (reference sequence). V gave up 6 bases and J gave up 8 bases; unmatched junction bases: 15. The sample is drawn from a study of shared clonotypes between healthy human individuals. Sequencing was performed with immunoSEQ multiplex PCR; in TCRdb, only in-frame clones are kept and a portion is missing. In the table there are 1.6 million or so clones, around 95% of which are singletons. V is TRBV27 and J is TRBJ1-4; 7 bases line up with TRBD1. Source material: naive CD4+ T cells sorted from blood. Subset given: CD45RA+ positively selected. This TCR came from a man younger than 45 in good health. The CDR3 coding sequence is TGTGCCAGCAGGCGGACGACGACAGGGCGAGGAGAAAAACTGTTTTTT. Residues: CASRRTTTGRGEKLFF.